Listed below are T cell receptor beta chains from one sample, sequenced in a study of identical twins. TCRdb reprocessed the 5' RACE reads with MiXCR, giving one entry per CDR3 protein. The table has over 200,000 distinct CDR3 sequences, 6% to 7% seen once; the top ten hold about 14%. The data also belong to a second study, concerning T cells expressing NK-cell markers.

Sequenced: CD8+ T cells sorted from blood. All receptors derive from a woman aged 18-29 years in good health. Both conserved end residues are part of each CDR3. A D gene is named only where the DNA matches it firmly. The size of a clone is reported for some rows only, either as once, few or many, or as a class for expanded clones.

V gene,clone size,J gene,D gene,CDR3 protein,CDR3 DNA
TRBV12-5,few,TRBJ2-3,.,CASGSPIPGYNLDTQYF,TGTGCTAGTGGTTCACCAATCCCGGGATATAATTTGGATACGCAGTATTTT
TRBV3-1,many,TRBJ2-1,.,CASSQGVGNEQFF,TGTGCCAGCAGCCAAGGAGTAGGCAATGAGCAGTTCTTC
TRBV21-1,.,TRBJ1-5,.,CASSGSRYSNQPQHF,TGTGCCAGCAGCGGGAGCCGCTATAGCAATCAGCCCCAGCATTTT
TRBV7-7,few,TRBJ2-7,TRBD1,CASSNEGAGEYEQYF,TGTGCTAGCAGCAATGAGGGGGCAGGGGAATACGAGCAGTACTTC
TRBV10-2,many,TRBJ2-1,TRBD2,CASSGLAGVLGQFF,TGCGCCAGTTCCGGACTAGCGGGAGTTCTTGGGCAGTTCTTC
TRBV7-9,.,TRBJ1-1,.,CASSITENTEAFF,TGTGCCAGCAGCATTACAGAGAACACTGAAGCTTTCTTT
TRBV9,many,TRBJ2-7,.,CASSVVADTYEQYF,TGTGCCAGCAGCGTAGTAGCGGATACCTACGAGCAGTACTTC
TRBV5-6,.,TRBJ1-1,.,CASIPPGGGFAFF,TGTGCCAGCATCCCGCCCGGGGGAGGGTTCGCTTTCTTT
TRBV19,few,TRBJ2-1,.,CASSMAAWNEQFF,TGTGCCAGTAGTATGGCGGCCTGGAATGAGCAGTTCTTC
TRBV10-3,many,TRBJ1-2,.,CAISEVEGLYGYTF,TGTGCCATCAGTGAGGTAGAAGGGCTCTATGGCTACACCTTC
TRBV5-1,few,TRBJ2-7,TRBD1,CASSLHSRQGGEQYF,TGCGCCAGCAGCCTCCACTCGAGACAGGGTGGCGAGCAGTACTTC
TRBV7-9,few,TRBJ1-6,.,CASSLVRGNSPLHF,TGTGCCAGCAGCTTAGTTCGGGGCAATTCACCCCTCCACTTT
TRBV6-5,few,TRBJ1-2,.,CASSYSTNYGYTF,TGTGCCAGCAGTTACAGTACTAACTATGGCTACACCTTC
TRBV20-1,many,TRBJ1-2,TRBD1,CSANRPRTGGEGGYTF,TGCAGTGCTAACCGCCCCCGAACAGGGGGAGAGGGTGGCTACACCTTC
TRBV12-3/TRBV12-4,.,TRBJ1-1,.,CASSWQYTEAFF,TGTGCCAGCAGTTGGCAGTACACTGAAGCTTTCTTT
TRBV20-1,many,TRBJ1-1,.,CSAEGGVTEAFF,TGCAGTGCCGAAGGAGGGGTGACTGAAGCTTTCTTT
TRBV7-6,.,TRBJ1-1,.,CASSLDVGTEMNTEAFF,TGTGCCAGCAGCTTGGACGTGGGTACAGAGATGAACACTGAAGCTTTCTTT
TRBV13,few,TRBJ2-3,.,CASSLGNTYTDTQYF,TGTGCCAGCAGCCTCGGGAATACTTACACAGATACGCAGTATTTT
TRBV9,few,TRBJ2-3,.,CASSVVGSSTDTQYF,TGTGCCAGCAGCGTAGTCGGAAGTAGCACAGATACGCAGTATTTT
TRBV18,many,TRBJ2-1,.,CASSPVAGRDNEQFF,TGTGCCAGCTCACCCGTCGCGGGGCGAGACAATGAGCAGTTCTTC
TRBV5-1,few,TRBJ1-2,.,CASSSDGGQDYGYTF,TGCGCCAGCAGCTCCGACGGAGGACAAGACTATGGCTACACCTTC
TRBV12-3/TRBV12-4,.,TRBJ1-2,.,CASSMGFDGYTF,TGTGCCAGCAGTATGGGGTTTGATGGCTACACCTTC
TRBV7-6,few,TRBJ1-2,.,CATAGDPYYGYTF,TGTGCCACCGCGGGCGACCCTTACTATGGCTACACCTTC
TRBV27,many,TRBJ2-7,.,CASSTDLYEQYF,TGTGCCAGCAGTACGGACCTCTACGAGCAGTACTTC
TRBV10-2,many,TRBJ2-5,.,CASSELETQYF,TGCGCCAGCAGTGAGTTGGAGACCCAGTACTTC
TRBV7-7,few,TRBJ2-3,.,CASSLSQGSTDTQYF,TGTGCCAGCAGCTTATCGCAGGGAAGTACAGATACGCAGTATTTT
TRBV12-3/TRBV12-4,many,TRBJ1-1,.,CASSLDGYFNTEAFF,TGTGCCAGCAGTTTGGACGGATACTTCAACACTGAAGCTTTCTTT
TRBV20-1,few,TRBJ2-4,.,CSALGRTLTKNIQYF,TGCAGTGCCCTGGGACGGACCCTCACCAAAAACATTCAGTACTTC
TRBV12-3/TRBV12-4,many,TRBJ1-2,.,CASSNGDGYTF,TGTGCCAGCAGTAACGGGGACGGCTACACCTTC
TRBV10-3,many,TRBJ2-2,.,CAISDATSDPGELFF,TGTGCCATCAGTGACGCGACTAGTGACCCCGGGGAGCTGTTTTTT
TRBV7-9,many,TRBJ2-7,.,CASSPPETGDEQYF,TGTGCCAGCAGCCCACCGGAGACAGGCGACGAGCAGTACTTC
TRBV11-2,many,TRBJ2-7,.,CASSFGKGSYEQYF,TGTGCCAGCAGCTTTGGTAAAGGGAGCTACGAGCAGTACTTC
TRBV12-3/TRBV12-4,many,TRBJ1-1,.,CASSEGQQNTEAFF,TGTGCCAGCAGCGAAGGACAGCAGAACACTGAAGCTTTCTTT
TRBV12-3/TRBV12-4,.,TRBJ1-2,TRBD1,CASSLGQFYTF,TGTGCCAGCAGTTTGGGACAGTTTTACACCTTC
TRBV12-3/TRBV12-4,few,TRBJ2-1,.,CASSFQVSYNEQFF,TGTGCCAGCAGTTTCCAGGTGTCCTACAATGAGCAGTTCTTC
TRBV2,few,TRBJ2-7,.,CASVTTGTTFYEQYF,TGTGCCAGCGTTACTACAGGGACCACCTTCTACGAGCAGTACTTC
TRBV11-3,.,TRBJ1-1,.,CASSPRTAGGTEAFF,TGTGCCAGCAGCCCGCGGACAGCGGGGGGTACTGAAGCTTTCTTT
TRBV27,many,TRBJ2-1,.,CATSHYNEQFF,TGTGCCACCTCCCACTACAATGAGCAGTTCTTC
TRBV11-2,few,TRBJ1-4,.,CASSLVDEGTEKLFF,TGTGCCAGCAGCTTAGTGGACGAGGGTACGGAGAAACTGTTTTTT
TRBV12-3/TRBV12-4,.,TRBJ2-3,.,CASSHTGDSTDTQYF,TGTGCCAGCAGCCATACAGGAGATAGCACAGATACGCAGTATTTT
TRBV6-2/TRBV6-3,many,TRBJ2-7,.,CASSWGIGAAGLRFEQYF,TGTGCCAGCAGTTGGGGCATTGGTGCGGCTGGCCTACGGTTCGAGCAGTACTTC
TRBV11-3,many,TRBJ2-5,TRBD2,CASSPRTSAPGTQYF,TGTGCCAGCAGCCCCCGGACTAGCGCCCCGGGGACCCAGTACTTC